This T cell receptor (beta chain) was identified during a study of identical twins. The CDR3 has 17 amino acids. V shed 4 bases and J 5 bases; nucleotides not matched to a gene: 11. The germline V gene encodes CDR1 SGHDT and CDR2 YYEEEE. The study's findings and limits: Reduced insertions were recorded for abundant cord blood beta clonotypes, with no such pattern in memory repertoires.

This clonotype was counted a few times. Its antigen remains unidentified. Template switching supplied a universal primer site; unique molecular identifiers were carried on the cDNA. TCRdb analysed the 5' RACE reads with MiXCR anew, one entry per CDR3 protein. The profile shows approximately 1.8 million distinct CDR3 sequences, under 35% of them singletons. The chain joins TRBV5-6 to TRBJ2-1; 11 bases are a match to TRBD2. The clonotype was recovered from a newborn girl in good health. Sequencing was carried out using cord blood. The CDR3 coding sequence is TGTGCCAGCAGCCGGGGGCTGACTAGCGGGAATAACAATGAGCAGTTCTTC. As protein: CASSRGLTSGNNNEQFF.